The source of this TCR beta chain is a study of shared clonotypes between healthy human individuals. The study, taken as a whole, reports: Some naive CD4 clonotypes, around 5%, turned up in common across four donors. The generation probabilities recorded for non-shared clonotypes fell below those of clonotypes shared by all four donors.

There are 13 residues in the CDR3. CDR1 is MDHEN and CDR2 is SYDVKM in the germline V gene. It was CD45RO-negative cells, positively selected for CCR7, that made up naive CD8 cells, with terminally differentiated effector memory CD45RA+ cells excluded. Donors had no recently reported acute infections or vaccinations and were HIV-negative. All the donors were Caucasian adults who lived in Nashville, Tennessee. Only in-frame clones appear in the TCRdb table, and some are missing; sequencing was by immunoSEQ multiplex PCR. The table shows fewer than 700,000 clones, with 85% to 95% occurring only once. Of note for this clone: Its matching antigen is unknown. One end of the junction is discordant with germline, which a read error may explain.

The TCR originated in a woman in her 30s in good health. The sequencing sample was made of naive CD8+ T cells sorted from blood. The chain employs TRBV28 and TRBJ2-3; D may match TRBD1 or TRBD2 (5 bases each). CDR3 DNA sequence: TGTGCCAGCAGTTTAGTACAGGCCGGCCTCGGGGATTTT. This codes for CASSLVQAGLGDF.